Sequencing of this T cell receptor (beta chain) was carried out in a study of blood T cells in healthy people across ages. Looked up from germline, CDR1 is MGHDK and CDR2 is SYGVNS. CDR3 size: 22 residues. This clonotype turned up a few times. Primers used in a second PCR of roughly 6 to 11 cycles were a sample-barcoded 5' primer and a J-beta primer mix. TCRdb used MiXCR to reprocess the 5' RACE reads, holding one entry per CDR3 protein. The table records over 700,000 distinct CDR3 sequences, about 55% of them present only once. The gene calls are TRBV25-1 and TRBJ2-4, with 9 bases aligning to TRBD1. TRBJ2-7 explains the end of the DNA better; the J call may be wrong. Specimen: blood. This clonotype originated in an elderly man in good health. The CDR3 nucleotides are TGTGCCAGCAGTGAATCTCGGGGTCCCCCGGGACAGGGCAAAATTACGACTGACGAGCAGTACTTC. This gives the protein CASSESRGPPGQGKITTDEQYF.